Presented here are 21 T cell receptor beta chains from one specimen sequenced in a study of blood T cell repertoires in COVID-19. Repertoires were generated with immunoSEQ multiplex PCR, while TCRdb's copy carries only in-frame clones and drops some. The table includes fewer than 300,000 clones, around 85% detected once. The sequenced sample was peripheral blood. All receptors derive from a woman under 40 with COVID-19, enrolled during active disease.

This rearrangement joins TRBV14 to TRBJ1-2; no definite D call. V shed 1 base and J shed 4 bases, with 7 bases lying between them. The germline gives CDR1 SGHDN, CDR2 FVKESK. This CDR3 comprises 13 residues. The CDR3 here is CASSQAGFYGYTF. CDR3 bases: TGTGCCAGCAGCCAAGCGGGTTTCTATGGCTACACCTTC. The variable domain in full, with the rest retrieved from reference TRBV14 and TRBJ1-2, is EAGVTQFPSHSVIEKGQTVTLRCDPISGHDNLYWYRRVMGKEIKFLLHFVKESKQDESGMPNNRFLAERTGGTYSTLKVQPAELEDSGVYFCASSQAGFYGYTFGSGTRLTVV.

The DNA of the CDR3 is TGTGCCAGCAGCCAAGAGATGCGCGCTGAAGCTTTCTTT. Translation gives CASSQEMRAEAFF. The chain uses TRBV3-1 (or the pseudogene TRBV3-2) and TRBJ1-1, with D uncertain. The CDR3 is 13 residues long. Trimming shortened V by 0 bases and J by 6 bases, and 8 bases separated the two germline ends. Germline V lookup: CDR1 LGHDT, CDR2 YNNKEL (reference sequence).

This clone is a singleton in its sample. This chain uses TRBV19 with TRBJ1-4; 9 nucleotides line up with TRBD1. The CDR3 is made up of 14 amino acids. V lost 5 bases, J lost 7 bases, and 5 bases stayed unmatched. The germline V gene encodes CDR1 LNHDA and CDR2 SQIVND (reference sequence). The DNA of the CDR3 is TGTGCCAGTAGTCACAGGGGGCGTTTTGAAAAACTGTTTTTT. It specifies CASSHRGRFEKLFF.

This clone was seen just once. The rearrangement links TRBV5-5 to TRBJ2-5; 8 bases match TRBD2. The CDR3 totals 19 residues. Trimming removed 0 bases from V and 2 bases from J; junction bases left unmatched: 15. Per the germline V gene, CDR1 is SGHKS and CDR2 is YYEKEE (reference sequence). The CDR3 reads CASSLVPSGGLSKQETQYF. CDR3 bases: TGTGCCAGCAGCTTGGTGCCCAGCGGGGGCCTTAGTAAGCAAGAGACCCAGTACTTC.

V is TRBV6-5 and J is TRBJ2-2, with D possibly being TRBD2 (5 bases). The CDR3 covers 13 residues. V shed 0 bases and J shed 7 bases, with 6 bases lying between them. Germline V gene lookup returns CDR1 MNHEY and CDR2 SVGAGI. CDR3 DNA sequence: TGTGCCAGCAGTTACTCGGCGGGCGGGGAGCTGTTTTTT. Protein sequence: CASSYSAGGELFF.

The genes are TRBV6-6 and TRBJ2-7; tentative D call: TRBD2 (6 bases). This CDR3 spans 13 amino acids. CDR1 and CDR2 (germline): MNHNY, SVGAGI (reference sequence). V lost 6 bases, J lost 3 bases, and 12 bases lay in between. CDR3 amino acids: CASRLTSNYEQYF. Written as DNA, the CDR3 is TGTGCCAGCAGGCTCACTAGCAACTACGAGCAGTACTTC.

The V call is TRBV10-3, the J call TRBJ2-2, with 8 bases identical to TRBD2. V shed 4 bases, J shed 4 bases, and the junction held 11 bases outside the gene matches. Germline values: CDR1 ENHRY, CDR2 SYGVKD. This CDR3 contains 17 residues. The CDR3 loop reads CAISVGERGTLTGELFF. Here the CDR3 DNA reads TGTGCCATCAGTGTGGGAGAGCGGGGGACCCTCACCGGGGAGCTGTTTTTT.

CDR3 DNA: TGTGCCAGCAGCTTCAGGACTAGCGGGGGCACAGATACGCAGTATTTT. The encoded protein is CASSFRTSGGTDTQYF. This chain uses TRBV7-2 with TRBJ2-3, with TRBD2 identical over 12 bases. This CDR3 region has 16 residues. Germline CDR1 is SGHTA and CDR2 is FQGNSA. Losses at the gene ends were 3 bases for V and 1 base for J; bases not matched to a gene: 2.

CDR3 sequence: CAISDPDRGGSYEQYF. Written as DNA, the CDR3 is TGTGCCATCAGTGACCCTGACAGGGGGGGCTCCTACGAGCAGTACTTC. The chain carries TRBV10-3 and TRBJ2-7; 9 bases line up with TRBD1. The CDR3 length is 16 residues. V was clipped by 3 bases and J by 0 bases; unmatched bases: 6. The germline V gene encodes CDR1 ENHRY and CDR2 SYGVKD.

The chain carries TRBV29-1 and TRBJ1-2; 10 nucleotides match TRBD1. Germline CDR1 reads SQVTM; CDR2 reads ANQGSEA. The junction had 4 bases not matched to a gene; V was cut back by 7 bases and J by 8 bases. The CDR3 contains 11 residues. The CDR3 nucleotides are TGCAGCGCTTTGACAGGGGGCGGCTACACCTTC. Residues: CSALTGGGYTF.

This clone was observed a handful of times. This chain connects TRBV19 to TRBJ1-5; 9 bases agree with TRBD1. CDR1 is LNHDA, CDR2 SQIVND, per germline (reference sequence). This CDR3 region has 15 residues. The junction had 9 bases not matched to a gene; V was cut back by 6 bases and J by 6 bases. CDR3 sequence reads: CASRPGQGSSQPQHF. The DNA for the CDR3 is TGTGCCAGTAGACCCGGACAGGGGTCGAGTCAGCCCCAGCATTTT.

The V gene is TRBV6-6, the J gene TRBJ2-1, with TRBD2 matching 7 bases. Trimming took 5 bases from V and 1 from J; bases not matched to a gene: 11. Germline CDR1 reads MNHNY; CDR2 reads SVGAGI (reference sequence). The CDR3 consists of 17 residues. CDR3 sequence: CASSPLGGDGSYNEQFF. CDR3 coding DNA: TGTGCCAGCAGTCCCCTTGGGGGGGACGGGTCCTACAATGAGCAGTTCTTC.

This chain uses TRBV16 with TRBJ2-7; 9 nucleotides agree with TRBD1. In germline, CDR1 is KGHSY, CDR2 FQNENV. V lost 0 bases, J lost 11 bases, and 5 bases stayed unmatched. The CDR3 consists of 13 residues. CDR3 region: CASSQSSDRGEYF. CDR3 coding DNA: TGTGCCAGCAGCCAATCATCGGACAGGGGCGAGTACTTC.

V is TRBV3-1 (or the pseudogene TRBV3-2) and J is TRBJ2-6; a possible D gene is TRBD2 (5 bases). The V gene lost 1 base and the J gene lost 4 bases, with 14 bases spanning the gap. The CDR3 runs 17 residues. Germline assignment: CDR1 LGHDT and CDR2 YNNKEL (reference sequence). The CDR3 region has the DNA TGTGCCAGCAGCCAAGTGGGAGAGGGATCAGGGGCCAACGTCCTGACTTTC. Translated: CASSQVGEGSGANVLTF.

The chain links TRBV3-1 (or the pseudogene TRBV3-2) to TRBJ1-3; D not resolved. Germline V gene lookup returns CDR1 LGHDT and CDR2 YNNKEL (reference sequence). V lost 2 bases and J 3 bases, leaving 8 bases between the germline ends. The CDR3 sequence is 14 residues long. The CDR3 nucleotides read TGTGCCAGCAGCCAACTGGAGATTGGAAACACCATATATTTT. It yields the protein CASSQLEIGNTIYF.

This clone appeared a single time. V usage is TRBV24-1 and J usage is TRBJ2-1; 15 nucleotides align to TRBD2. The V segment lost 4 bases and the J segment 0 bases; nucleotides outside the gene matches: 6. The CDR3 totals 19 residues. Per germline, CDR1 KGHDR and CDR2 SFDVKD. The CDR3 spells CATSDPGLAGGGSYNEQFF. Here the CDR3 DNA reads TGTGCCACCAGTGACCCCGGACTAGCGGGGGGGGGCTCCTACAATGAGCAGTTCTTC.

A few counts support this clone. The chain has TRBV6-6 and TRBJ2-2, with 7 bases identical to TRBD2. The CDR3 loop spans 16 amino acids. Germline V gene data show CDR1 as MNHNY and CDR2 as SVGAGI (reference sequence). V dropped 4 bases and J dropped 3; count of bases not matched to a gene: 8. The CDR3 loop is CASSSNRRGDTGELFF. DNA for the CDR3: TGTGCCAGCAGTTCCAATCGACGGGGGGACACCGGGGAGCTGTTTTTT.

With respect to this clone: This specimen includes other DNA sequences encoding the same CDR3. The chain has TRBV7-7 and TRBJ2-1, with TRBD2 identical over 9 bases. The CDR3 loop spans 15 amino acids. Unmatched junction bases numbered 2, after V lost 1 base and J lost 4 bases. Germline lookup yields CDR1 SSHAT and CDR2 FNYEAQ (reference sequence). The CDR3 loop is CASSLGLAGYNEQFF. The CDR3 region has the DNA TGTGCCAGCAGCTTAGGGCTAGCGGGGTACAATGAGCAGTTCTTC.

The chain uses TRBV4-1 and TRBJ1-2; 11 bases are a match to TRBD1. The CDR3 is made up of 15 amino acids. V lost 0 bases to trimming and J lost 5 bases; unmatched junction nucleotides: 2. Per germline, CDR1 MGHRA and CDR2 YSYEKL. CDR3 in DNA: TGCGCCAGCAGCCAAGATGGGACAGGGGGATATGGCTACACCTTC. Translated, it gives CASSQDGTGGYGYTF.

V usage is TRBV4-2 and J usage is TRBJ2-7, with a possible D match to TRBD1 (6 bases). Germline V gene lookup returns CDR1 LGHNA and CDR2 YNFKEQ. This CDR3 region has 16 residues. Trimming pared 0 bases from V and 3 bases from J, leaving 15 bases between. CDR3 coding DNA: TGTGCCAGCAGCCAAGATGGGGGCGCTCTACTCTACGAGCAGTACTTC. This encodes CASSQDGGALLYEQYF.

V and J are TRBV7-9 and TRBJ2-3; D uncertain. Germline-derived CDR1 and CDR2 are SEHNR and FQNEAQ (reference sequence). CDR3 size: 12 residues. Trimming stripped 1 base from V and 6 bases from J, with 5 bases between. CDR3 residues: CASSLGDDTQYF. The DNA of the CDR3 is TGTGCCAGCAGCTTAGGAGATGATACGCAGTATTTT.